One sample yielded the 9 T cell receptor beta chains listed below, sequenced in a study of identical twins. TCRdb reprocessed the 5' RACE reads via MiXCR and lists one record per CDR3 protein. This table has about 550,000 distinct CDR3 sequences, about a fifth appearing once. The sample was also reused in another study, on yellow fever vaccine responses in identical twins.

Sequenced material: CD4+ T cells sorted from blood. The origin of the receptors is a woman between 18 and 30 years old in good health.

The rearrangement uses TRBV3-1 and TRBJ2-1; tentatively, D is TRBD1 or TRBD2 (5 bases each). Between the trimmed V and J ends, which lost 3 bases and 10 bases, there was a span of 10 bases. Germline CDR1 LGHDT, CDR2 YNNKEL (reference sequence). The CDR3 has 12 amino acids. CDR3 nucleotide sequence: TGTGCCAGCAGCCATGGGACGCCGGAGCAGTTCTTC. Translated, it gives CASSHGTPEQFF.

This chain's CDR3 is CASSGGLTYNEQFF. Written as DNA, the CDR3 is TGTGCCAGCTCAGGTGGACTAACCTACAATGAGCAGTTCTTC. V and J are TRBV18 and TRBJ2-1, with D maybe TRBD2 (6 bases). The CDR3 extends over 14 amino acids. CDR1 KGHSH and CDR2 LQKENI come from the germline V gene. V shed 5 bases and J shed 2 bases, with 10 bases lying between them.

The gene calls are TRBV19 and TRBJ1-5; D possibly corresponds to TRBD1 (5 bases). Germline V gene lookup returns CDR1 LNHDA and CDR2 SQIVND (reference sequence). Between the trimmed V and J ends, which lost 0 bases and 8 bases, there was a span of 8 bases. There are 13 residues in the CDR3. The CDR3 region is CASSIDRGEPQHF. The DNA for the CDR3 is TGTGCCAGTAGTATAGATCGGGGGGAGCCCCAGCATTTT. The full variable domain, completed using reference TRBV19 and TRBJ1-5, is DGGITQSPKYLFRKEGQNVTLSCEQNLNHDAMYWYRQDPGQGLRLIYYSQIVNDFQKGDIAEGYSVSREKKESFPLTVTSAQKNPTAFYLCASSIDRGEPQHFGDGTRLSIL.

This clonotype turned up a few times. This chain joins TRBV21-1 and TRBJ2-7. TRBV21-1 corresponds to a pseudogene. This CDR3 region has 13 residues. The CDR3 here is CASSPIVGVEQYF. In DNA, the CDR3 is TGTGCCAGCAGCCCCATTGTAGGAGTCGAGCAGTACTTC.

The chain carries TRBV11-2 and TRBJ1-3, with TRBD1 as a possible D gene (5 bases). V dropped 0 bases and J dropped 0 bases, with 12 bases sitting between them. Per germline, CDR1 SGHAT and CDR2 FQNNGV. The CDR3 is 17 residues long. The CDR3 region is CASSLEGQAYSGNTIYF. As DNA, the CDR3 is TGTGCCAGCAGCTTAGAGGGGCAGGCGTACTCTGGAAACACCATATATTTT.

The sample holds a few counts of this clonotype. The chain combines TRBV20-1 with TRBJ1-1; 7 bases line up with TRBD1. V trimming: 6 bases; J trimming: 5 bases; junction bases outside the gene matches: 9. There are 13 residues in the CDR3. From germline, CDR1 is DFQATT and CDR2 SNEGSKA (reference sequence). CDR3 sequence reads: CSARGRGATEAFF. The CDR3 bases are TGCAGTGCCAGGGGGAGGGGCGCGACTGAAGCTTTCTTT.

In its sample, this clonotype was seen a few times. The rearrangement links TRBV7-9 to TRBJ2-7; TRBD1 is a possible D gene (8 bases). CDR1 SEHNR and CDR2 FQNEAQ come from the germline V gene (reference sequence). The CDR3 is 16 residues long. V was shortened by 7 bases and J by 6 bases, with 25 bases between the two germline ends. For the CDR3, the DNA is TGTGCCAGCAACACTATCCCACAGGGGGGGCTTGGCGAGCAGTACGTC. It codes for CASNTIPQGGLGEQYV.

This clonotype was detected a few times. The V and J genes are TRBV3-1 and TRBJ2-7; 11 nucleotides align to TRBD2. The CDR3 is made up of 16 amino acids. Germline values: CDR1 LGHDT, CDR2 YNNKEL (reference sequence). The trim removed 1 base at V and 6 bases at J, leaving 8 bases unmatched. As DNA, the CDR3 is TGTGCCAGCAGCCAAGCCCTTAGCGGGGGGGCCTCCGAGCAGTACGTC. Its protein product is CASSQALSGGASEQYV.

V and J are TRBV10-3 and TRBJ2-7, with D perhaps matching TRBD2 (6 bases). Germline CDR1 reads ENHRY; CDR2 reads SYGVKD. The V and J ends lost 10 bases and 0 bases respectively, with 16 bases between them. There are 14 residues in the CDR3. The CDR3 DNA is TGTGCCACGATCGCGGGGACCATCTCCTACGAGCAGTACTTC. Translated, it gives CATIAGTISYEQYF.